One and the same sample provided the 13 T cell receptor beta chains below, sequenced in a study of cytomegalovirus exposure and HLA in healthy donors. Sequencing was performed with immunoSEQ multiplex PCR; in TCRdb, only in-frame clones are kept and a portion is missing. The data contain 150,000 to 200,000 clones, roughly 80% of them singletons. The specimen was PBMCs. These receptors came from a young man in good health and CMV-seropositive.

The chain combines TRBV7-8 with TRBJ2-1, with D tentatively TRBD1 (6 bases). Trimming took off 1 base at V and 14 bases at J, with 15 bases between the two ends. The CDR3 is 13 residues long. Germline V lookup: CDR1 SGHVS, CDR2 FQNEAQ. The CDR3 nucleotides read TGTGCCAGCAGCTTAGACAGGGATGTGGGTGAGTTCTTC. Translating it yields CASSLDRDVGEFF.

The gene calls are TRBV7-2 and TRBJ2-6; 8 positions match TRBD2. Germline values: CDR1 SGHTA, CDR2 FQGNSA. The CDR3 loop spans 17 amino acids. V shed 5 bases, J shed 1 base, and the junction held 7 bases outside the gene matches. The CDR3: CASSLGLAGSGANVLTF. CDR3 DNA: TGTGCCAGCAGCCTGGGGTTAGCGGGGTCTGGGGCCAACGTCCTGACTTTC.

The genes are TRBV7-9 and TRBJ2-7; possibly TRBD2 for D (5 bases). The CDR3 sequence is 13 residues long. CDR1 SEHNR and CDR2 FQNEAQ come from the germline V gene (reference sequence). V shed 3 bases and J shed 0 bases, with 6 bases lying between them. The CDR3 sequence is CASSLGVSYEQYF. DNA of the CDR3: TGTGCCAGCAGCTTGGGAGTCTCCTACGAGCAGTACTTC.

This chain joins TRBV19 and TRBJ1-4; 8 bases match TRBD1. Germline CDR1 and CDR2: LNHDA and SQIVND (reference sequence). The CDR3 consists of 13 residues. The trim removed 9 bases at V and 5 bases at J, leaving 5 bases unmatched. DNA of the CDR3: TGTGCCAGGACGGACAGGGAAAATGAAAAACTGTTTTTT. Translation: CARTDRENEKLFF. Combining the CDR3 with reference TRBV19 and TRBJ1-4 gives the whole variable domain DGGITQSPKYLFRKEGQNVTLSCEQNLNHDAMYWYRQDPGQGLRLIYYSQIVNDFQKGDIAEGYSVSREKKESFPLTVTSAQKNPTAFYLCARTDRENEKLFFGSGTQLSVL.

The chain couples TRBV6-6 to TRBJ1-6; 11 nucleotides agree with TRBD1. V lost 2 bases to trimming and J lost 8 bases; unmatched junction nucleotides: 2. The V gene's germline CDR1 is MNHNY and CDR2 SVGAGI (reference sequence). The CDR3 consists of 15 residues. In DNA, the CDR3 is TGTGCCAGCAGTTACCGGGGACAGGGGGATTCACCCCTCCACTTT. Its protein is CASSYRGQGDSPLHF.

This clone was observed a handful of times. The J gene is TRBJ2-7, the V gene TRBV7-2; 7 positions agree with TRBD2. Per germline, CDR1 SGHTA and CDR2 FQGNSA. This CDR3 comprises 16 residues. V lost 5 bases and J lost 6; bases outside the gene matches: 16. The CDR3 DNA reads TGTGCCAGCAGCCTATCGTGGGGGGGGAGCTGGGGCGAGCAGTACTTC. Its protein is CASSLSWGGSWGEQYF.

The chain has TRBV7-9 and TRBJ2-5; D remains unclear. The length of the CDR3 is 15 residues. The V end lost 3 bases, the J end lost 2 bases, and 13 bases lay between the germline ends. Germline V gene data show CDR1 as SEHNR and CDR2 as FQNEAQ (reference sequence). In DNA form, the CDR3 reads TGTGCCAGCAGCTTTTTGGAGAGGCCTCAAGAGACCCAGTACTTC. This codes for CASSFLERPQETQYF. Filled out from reference TRBV7-9 and TRBJ2-5, the complete variable domain reads DTGVSQNPRHKITKRGQNVTFRCDPISEHNRLYWYRQTLGQGPEFLTYFQNEAQLEKSRLLSDRFSAERPKGSFSTLEIQRTEQGDSAMYLCASSFLERPQETQYFGPGTRLLVL.

This rearrangement joins TRBV2 to TRBJ1-1; 11 bases align to TRBD1. CDR3 size: 17 residues. Germline V CDR1 and CDR2: SNHLY, FYNNEI. The ends lost 6 bases at V and 4 bases at J; junction bases unmatched: 13. As DNA, the CDR3 is TGTGCCAGCAGCGGACAGGGGGCCGAACGGGGTGGCACTGAAGCTTTCTTT. It translates to CASSGQGAERGGTEAFF.

This clone was recorded only once. This chain joins TRBV7-9 and TRBJ2-3; TRBD2 matches at 9 bases. The germline gives CDR1 SEHNR, CDR2 FQNEAQ (reference sequence). The CDR3 length is 15 residues. Trimming cost V 2 bases and J 5 bases; bases outside gene matches: 5. CDR3 region: CASSLKRGAGDTQYF. The CDR3 DNA is TGTGCCAGCAGCTTAAAGCGGGGGGCAGGAGATACGCAGTATTTT.

The rearrangement joins TRBV15 to TRBJ2-7; the D gene is possibly TRBD1 (5 bases). Deletions cut 2 bases from V and 6 bases from J, with 11 bases between. Germline loops: CDR1 LNHNV, CDR2 YYDKDF (reference sequence). This CDR3 has 13 amino acids. The DNA of the CDR3 is TGTGCCACCAGCAGACAGGGATACGGCGAGCAGTACTTC. Amino acid sequence: CATSRQGYGEQYF. Together with reference TRBV15 and TRBJ2-7, the CDR3 gives the full variable domain: DAMVIQNPRYQVTQFGKPVTLSCSQTLNHNVMYWYQQKSSQAPKLLFHYYDKDFNNEADTPDNFQSRRPNTSFCFLDIRSPGLGDTAMYLCATSRQGYGEQYFGPGTRLTVT.

V gene TRBV4-3 combines with J gene TRBJ1-6; TRBD1 agrees at 7 bases. The germline CDR1 and CDR2 sequences are LGHNA and YSLEER. CDR3 length: 17 amino acids. J was trimmed by 13 bases and V by 1 base; bases with no gene match: 16. The CDR3 DNA reads as TGCGCCAGCAGCCAAGCGTTCGAGGGGGCTTCTCTCTTTCCCCTCCACTTT. Its protein product is CASSQAFEGASLFPLHF.

The chain joins TRBV5-1 to TRBJ2-3; 8 nucleotides line up with TRBD2. With 2 bases clipped from V and 5 bases from J, the junction kept 7 bases outside the gene matches. CDR3 size: 15 residues. Germline V gene lookup returns CDR1 SGHRS and CDR2 YFSETQ. CDR3 sequence: CASSLTGGAVDTQYF. CDR3 bases: TGCGCCAGCAGCTTAACCGGGGGGGCGGTAGATACGCAGTATTTT.

CDR3 in DNA: TGTGCCAGCAGCTTAGCCCCAGGGACAGGGACCTACGAGCAGTACTTC. This gives the protein CASSLAPGTGTYEQYF. The V and J genes are TRBV13 and TRBJ2-7; 9 bases are shared with TRBD1. Germline V gives CDR1 PRHDT, CDR2 FYEKMQ (reference sequence). V shed 1 base, J shed 2 bases, and the junction held 6 bases outside the gene matches. CDR3 size: 16 residues.